This T cell receptor beta chain stems from a study of T cell clones after liver transplantation. Across the study: TCRbeta sequencing after a pre-transplant mixed lymphocyte reaction identified graft-donor-reactive clones, later tracked in post-transplant blood. Draws occurred before transplant, before withdrawal, and after complete or failed withdrawal. Study-wide findings and caveats: Graft donor-reactive T cells possibly entered the graft instead of undergoing deletion. Circulating graft-donor-reactive CD4 TCRbeta sequences fell significantly post-transplant in 5 of 8 subjects.

Data came from immunoSEQ multiplex PCR; TCRdb stores just in-frame clones and leaves some out. The sample contains around 78,000 clones, around 78% of which appear only once. For this clone: Its antigen is as yet unknown.

This sequence originates from a human patient who received a liver transplant. The T cells may come from the graft donor. Specimen: CD4+ T cells from blood, collected at the 22-month timepoint.

The CDR3: CASSLPGDGELFF. In DNA, the CDR3 is TGTGCCAGCAGTCTTCCCGGGGACGGGGAGCTGTTTTTT. This rearrangement joins TRBV6-1 to TRBJ2-2; tentative D call: TRBD2 (5 bases). From germline, CDR1 is MNHNS and CDR2 SASEGT. CDR3 length: 13 amino acids. V shed 5 bases and J shed 7 bases, with 11 bases lying between them.